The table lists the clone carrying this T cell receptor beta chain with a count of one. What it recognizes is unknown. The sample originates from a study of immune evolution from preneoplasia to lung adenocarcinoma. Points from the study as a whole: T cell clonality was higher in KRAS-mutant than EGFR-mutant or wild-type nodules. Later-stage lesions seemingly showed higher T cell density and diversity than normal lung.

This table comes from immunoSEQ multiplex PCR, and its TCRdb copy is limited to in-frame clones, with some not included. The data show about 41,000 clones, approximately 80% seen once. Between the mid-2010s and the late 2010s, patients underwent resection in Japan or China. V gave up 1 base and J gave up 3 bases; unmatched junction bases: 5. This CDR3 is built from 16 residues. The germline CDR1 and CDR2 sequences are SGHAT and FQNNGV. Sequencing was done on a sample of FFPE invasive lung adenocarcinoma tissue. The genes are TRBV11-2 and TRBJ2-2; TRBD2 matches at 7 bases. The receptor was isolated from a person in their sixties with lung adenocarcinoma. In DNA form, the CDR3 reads TGTGCCAGCAGCTTAGGGTTGACTAGCTACACCGGGGAGCTGTTTTTT. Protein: CASSLGLTSYTGELFF. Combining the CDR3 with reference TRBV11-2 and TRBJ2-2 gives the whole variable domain EAGVAQSPRYKIIEKRQSVAFWCNPISGHATLYWYQQILGQGPKLLIQFQNNGVVDDSQLPKDRFSAERLKGVDSTLKIQPAKLEDSAVYLCASSLGLTSYTGELFFGEGSRLTVL.